The source of this T cell receptor beta chain is a study of T cell responses to AZD1222 COVID-19 vaccine. Some clones are missing from TCRdb's copy, which holds only in-frame ones; the method was immunoSEQ multiplex PCR. Of some 180,000 clones in the sample, roughly 88% were seen once. As to this clone: Its antigen is not identified.

Study-level results: A reported finding is that nearly half of spike-specific TCRs target unmutated variant regions. The donor group comprised mostly white British people and more females; the analysis possibly underestimated clonal diversity.

The germline gives CDR1 MNHEY, CDR2 SVGAGI. Trimming took 7 bases from V and 4 from J, leaving 2 bases between them. This CDR3 comprises 10 residues. The rearrangement links TRBV6-5 to TRBJ1-3; no firm D call. The source material was peripheral blood, sampled on day 0 of AZD1222 vaccination. The receptor was derived from an adult in good health. The CDR3: CASIGNTIYF. CDR3 nucleotides: TGTGCCAGCATCGGAAACACCATATATTTT.